The rows below give T cell receptor beta chains drawn from one sample of a study of beta chain features in type 1 diabetes. Sequenced by immunoSEQ multiplex PCR; TCRdb stores in-frame clones only, minus some. The sample carries 150,000 to 200,000 clones, around 63% recorded once. The sample taken for sequencing was naive CD4+ T cells from blood. Receptors were obtained from a man aged 25-45 years with type 1 diabetes. Each CDR3 is given with its conserved first and last residue. The D gene is left open where the match is weak. Expanded clones get a size class; other rows say once, few or many, or leave the size out.

J,V,size,D,DNA,CDR3
TRBJ2-1,TRBV30,.,.,TGTGCCTGGAGTACGAGCAGCAATGAGCAGTTCTTC,CAWSTSSNEQFF
TRBJ2-1,TRBV7-9,.,TRBD2,TGTGCCAGCAGCCCACAAGCCGGACTAGCGGGGCATGAGCAGTTCTTC,CASSPQAGLAGHEQFF
TRBJ1-1,TRBV7-2,.,.,TGTGCCAGCGCCGCCCGACAGAGCGGAATAGCTTTCTTT,CASAARQSGIAFF
TRBJ2-5,TRBV6-5,.,.,TGTGCCAGCAGTTACGCCCGTCGAACATCCCAAGAGACCCAGTACTTC,CASSYARRTSQETQYF
TRBJ1-1,TRBV6-6,.,TRBD1,TGTGCCAGCATAAACAGGGGGAACACTGAAGCTTTCTTT,CASINRGNTEAFF
TRBJ2-7,TRBV7-9,.,TRBD1,TGTGCCAGCAGCTCCACAGGGGGTTCCTACGAGCAGTACTTC,CASSSTGGSYEQYF
TRBJ2-1,TRBV30,few,TRBD1,TGTGCCTGGAGTCAAACAGGGGGCGCCCACAATGAGCAGTTCTTC,CAWSQTGGAHNEQFF
TRBJ2-5,TRBV28,few,.,TGTGCCAGCAGTTTTAAGGGAGAGACCCAGTACTTC,CASSFKGETQYF
TRBJ2-4,TRBV6-6,.,.,TGTGCCAGCAGTTACCAAGGTGGCGACAAAAACATTCAGTACTTC,CASSYQGGDKNIQYF
TRBJ2-2,TRBV23-1,.,TRBD1,TGCGCCAGCAGTCCGACAGGGGACTCCACCGGGGAGCTGTTTTTT,CASSPTGDSTGELFF
TRBJ2-5,TRBV7-7,few,.,TGTGCTAGCAGCTTAGGTGGAGGGGCGGAGACCCAGTACTTC,CASSLGGGAETQYF
TRBJ2-7,TRBV6-5,.,TRBD1,TGTGCCAGCAGTTACTCTGTCGGGACAGGGGTATACGAGCAGTACTTC,CASSYSVGTGVYEQYF
TRBJ2-7,TRBV5-4,.,.,TGTGCCAGCAGCTTGGGTCAGTACGACGAGCAGTACTTC,CASSLGQYDEQYF
TRBJ2-7,TRBV28,.,.,TGTGCCAGCAGCCTCGGACAGTACGGGACGGACTTC,CASSLGQYGTDF
TRBJ1-2,TRBV10-3,.,.,TGTGCCATCAAGGGCGGGGATGGCTACACCTTC,CAIKGGDGYTF
TRBJ1-1,TRBV29-1,.,.,TGCAGCGTTGCCCCGACTGAAGCTTTCTTT,CSVAPTEAFF
TRBJ2-7,TRBV7-2,.,TRBD2,TGTGCCAGCGGACCCAGCGGGAGTACCTACGAGCAGTACTTC,CASGPSGSTYEQYF
TRBJ1-3,TRBV7-9,.,.,TGTGCCAGCAGCCCACTGGTATACTCTGGAAACACCATATATTTT,CASSPLVYSGNTIYF
TRBJ1-2,TRBV9,.,TRBD1,TGTGCCAGCAGCGTAGAGGGGGCCTATGGCTACACCTTC,CASSVEGAYGYTF
TRBJ2-6,TRBV19,.,.,TGTGCCAGCGGACCATCTGGGGCCAACGTCCTGACTTTC,CASGPSGANVLTF
TRBJ2-6,TRBV7-2,.,.,TGTGCCAGCAGCCCCCGTAACTCTGGGGCCAACGTCCTGACTTTC,CASSPRNSGANVLTF
TRBJ2-3,TRBV5-1,.,TRBD1,TGCGCCAGCAGCCGGGACAGATTCGAAGATACGCAGTATTTT,CASSRDRFEDTQYF
TRBJ2-5,TRBV9,.,.,TGTGCCAGCAGCGTAGAACCAGGGACGACCCAGTACTTC,CASSVEPGTTQYF
TRBJ2-7,TRBV4-3,.,TRBD1,TGCGCCAGCAGCCCAGGGACGCTCTCGGACAGGGGGCTTCCCTACGAGCAGTACTTC,CASSPGTLSDRGLPYEQYF
TRBJ2-2,TRBV29-1,.,TRBD1,TGCAGCGTTCTTGGACAGGGTGGCGGGGAGCTGTTTTTT,CSVLGQGGGELFF
TRBJ2-4,TRBV28,.,TRBD1,TGTGCCAGCAGTTCAACACAGGGGATAAAAAACATTCAGTACTTC,CASSSTQGIKNIQYF
TRBJ2-1,TRBV18,.,.,TGTGCCAGCTCACCCCCGGGGCGGGGATACAATGAGCAGTTCTTC,CASSPPGRGYNEQFF
TRBJ2-7,TRBV7-9,.,.,TGTGCCAGCAGCTCTTCCGGGACGAGCGCCTACGAGCAGTACTTC,CASSSSGTSAYEQYF
TRBJ2-1,TRBV21-1,.,.,TGTGCCAGCGAGATACAGTTCTTC,CASEIQFF
TRBJ1-4,TRBV30,few,.,TGTGCCAGATCCCAGACCGGCAATGAAAAACTGTTTTTT,CARSQTGNEKLFF
TRBJ2-7,TRBV20-1,.,TRBD1,TGCAGTGCCCGACAGGGCAACGAGCAGTACTTC,CSARQGNEQYF
TRBJ2-7,TRBV27,.,TRBD1,TGTGCCAGCAGGAACTGGGACAGGGTGGTTCACGAGCAGTACTTC,CASRNWDRVVHEQYF
TRBJ2-5,TRBV2,.,.,TGTGCCAGCACAGAAAGCGAGACCCAGTACTTC,CASTESETQYF
TRBJ1-1,TRBV12-2,.,.,TGTGCAAGTCGCTTAGAGAAGAAGAGGGACACTGAAGCTTTCTTT,CASRLEKKRDTEAFF
TRBJ2-3,TRBV4-3,.,.,TGCGCCAGCAGCCCCTTGATCGTGTGGGGTTCTAGCACAGATACGCAGTATTTT,CASSPLIVWGSSTDTQYF
TRBJ1-5,TRBV7-9,few,.,TGTGCCAGCAGCTTCCACGGGGCTGAGGGGAGTCAGCCCCAGCATTTT,CASSFHGAEGSQPQHF
TRBJ2-3,TRBV21-1,.,.,TGTGCCAGCAGCAAATGCGGTTCAAGCACAGATACGCAGTATTTT,CASSKCGSSTDTQYF
TRBJ2-7,TRBV4-1,.,.,TGCGCCAGCAGCCAAGACCGGGGCTACGAGCAGTACTTC,CASSQDRGYEQYF
TRBJ2-1,TRBV5-1,.,.,TGCGCCAGCAGCCAAAGGACAGACTACAATGAGCAGTTCTTC,CASSQRTDYNEQFF
TRBJ1-2,TRBV7-2,.,.,TGTGCCGAGGCAGGCTATGGCTACACCTTC,CAEAGYGYTF
TRBJ1-2,TRBV28,once,.,TGTGCCAGCAGTACCCAACCTTGGGTTGGCTACACCTTC,CASSTQPWVGYTF
TRBJ2-1,TRBV10-3,few,TRBD1,TGTGCCATCAGTGATCCCGGGACAGTAGGAATCAATGAGCAGTTCTTC,CAISDPGTVGINEQFF
TRBJ2-5,TRBV9,.,.,TGTGCCAGCAGCTCCCTTCTCGGGACTCAAGAGACCCAGTACTTC,CASSSLLGTQETQYF
TRBJ1-1,TRBV21-1,few,.,TGTGCCAGCAGCATCCATGGCCGGGCAGGGAACACTGAAGCTTTCTTT,CASSIHGRAGNTEAFF
TRBJ2-7,TRBV7-2,.,.,TGTGCCAGCAGCCCTGCGCGGACTGGCTCCTACGAGCAGTACTTC,CASSPARTGSYEQYF
TRBJ2-5,TRBV19,.,TRBD2,TGTGCCAGTAGTATTGTTCTGTCCGGCGGGGGAAACCAAGAGACCCAGTACTTC,CASSIVLSGGGNQETQYF
TRBJ2-2,TRBV29-1,.,.,TGCAGCGTTGAAACCACCGGGGAGCTGTTTTTT,CSVETTGELFF